Below are 26 T cell receptor beta chains sequenced from a single sample in a study of cytomegalovirus exposure and HLA in healthy donors. The PCR was carried out with 60 Vbeta primers and 13 Jbeta primers. The protocol was immunoSEQ multiplex PCR, while the TCRdb copy is restricted to in-frame clones and leaves out a portion. This table holds 120,000 or so clones, roughly 80% found once. Sequenced input: PBMCs. The receptors were sampled from a man aged 25 to 40 in good health and CMV-seronegative.

The genes are TRBV5-8 and TRBJ1-5; D is ambiguous. The CDR3 is 15 amino acids. From germline, CDR1 is SGHTS and CDR2 YDEGEE. The V gene lost 2 bases and the J gene lost 2 bases, with 11 bases spanning the gap. CDR3 protein: CASSFGVFGNQPQHF. In nucleotides, the CDR3 is TGTGCCAGCAGCTTCGGGGTATTCGGCAATCAGCCCCAGCATTTT.

This clone has just one count. This chain connects TRBV2 to TRBJ1-4; tentative D call: TRBD1 (5 bases). The CDR3 runs to 14 residues. Germline assignment: CDR1 SNHLY and CDR2 FYNNEI. The V gene lost 8 bases and the J gene lost 0 bases, with 10 bases spanning the gap. The CDR3 region has the DNA TGTGCCAGCGTTGACAGACCAACTAATGAAAAACTGTTTTTT. Amino acid sequence: CASVDRPTNEKLFF.

The rearrangement links TRBV5-4 to TRBJ2-1; 8 bases are a match to TRBD2. The CDR3 is 16 residues long. With V trimmed by 4 bases and J by 2 bases, 8 bases remained unmatched. Germline CDR1 SGHNT, CDR2 YYREEE (reference sequence). The CDR3 DNA reads TGTGCCAGCAGCCGTAGCGGGGTAACCACCTACAATGAGCAGTTCTTC. It specifies CASSRSGVTTYNEQFF.

The chain uses TRBV7-2 and TRBJ1-5, with a weak D call TRBD1 (5 bases). The V end lost 4 bases, the J end lost 0 bases, and 7 bases lay between the germline ends. The CDR3 spans 14 residues. Per the germline V gene, CDR1 is SGHTA and CDR2 is FQGNSA. CDR3 protein: CASSSRGSNQPQHF. The CDR3, as DNA: TGTGCCAGCAGCTCAAGGGGTAGCAATCAGCCCCAGCATTTT.

V usage is TRBV27 and J usage is TRBJ2-7; D is possibly TRBD1 (5 bases). The V gene's germline CDR1 is MNHEY and CDR2 SMNVEV (reference sequence). V was cut by 5 bases and J by 0 bases, with 17 bases left in between. The CDR3 length is 16 residues. This chain's CDR3 is CASSPGHVPGSYEQYF. The CDR3 DNA reads TGTGCCAGCAGTCCCGGACACGTCCCAGGCTCCTACGAGCAGTACTTC.

Here the CDR3 reads CASSTRFPREKLFF. The CDR3 nucleotides are TGTGCCAGCAGCACCCGTTTCCCTCGGGAAAAACTGTTTTTT. V and J are TRBV21-1 and TRBJ1-4. TRBV21-1 is designated a pseudogene. The CDR3 is 14 residues long.

This sequence joins TRBV7-2 and TRBJ1-5; D is possibly TRBD1 (5 bases). Germline assignment: CDR1 SGHTA and CDR2 FQGNSA. Trimming cost V 5 bases and J 4 bases, with 15 bases left between them. The CDR3 extends over 15 amino acids. CDR3 in amino acids: CASSPLGGGNQPQHF. DNA of the CDR3: TGTGCCAGCAGCCCGTTGGGCGGGGGAAATCAGCCCCAGCATTTT.

V gene TRBV5-1 combines with J gene TRBJ2-5; TRBD1 aligns across 9 bases. CDR3 size: 16 residues. Germline values: CDR1 SGHRS, CDR2 YFSETQ. Trimming at V came to 0 bases and at J to 5 bases, leaving 8 bases not matched to a gene. The CDR3 region has the DNA TGCGCCAGCAGCTTGGGGGACAGGGAGAGATTGGAGACCCAGTACTTC. It translates to CASSLGDRERLETQYF.

This chain links TRBV25-1 with TRBJ2-1, with 8 bases that match TRBD1. V dropped 4 bases and J dropped 1; count of bases not matched to a gene: 12. CDR1 MGHDK and CDR2 SYGVNS come from the germline V gene. The CDR3 runs to 18 residues. CDR3 sequence: CASSGQGRGALSYNEQFF. The CDR3 DNA reads as TGTGCCAGCAGTGGACAGGGGCGCGGAGCATTGTCCTACAATGAGCAGTTCTTC.

The chain couples TRBV11-2 to TRBJ2-3; possibly TRBD1 for D (5 bases). Between the trimmed V and J ends, which lost 3 bases and 8 bases, there was a span of 12 bases. The germline V gene has CDR1 SGHAT and CDR2 FQNNGV. The CDR3 contains 13 residues. CDR3 sequence reads: CASSFLGASTQYF. In DNA, the CDR3 is TGTGCCAGCAGCTTTTTAGGGGCTAGTACGCAGTATTTT.

The genes are TRBV27 and TRBJ2-3; 9 positions agree with TRBD2. Germline V CDR1 and CDR2: MNHEY, SMNVEV (reference sequence). With V trimmed by 10 bases and J by 5 bases, 10 bases remained unmatched. The CDR3 consists of 14 residues. The CDR3 sequence: CATSRAGGRDTQYF. CDR3 coding DNA: TGTGCCACCAGCAGAGCGGGGGGACGAGATACGCAGTATTTT.

Note on this clone: Mismatch with germline at one junction end may stem from a read error. This chain connects TRBV28 to TRBJ2-4, with TRBD1 as a possible D gene (6 bases). The CDR3 runs to 15 residues. Per the germline V gene, CDR1 is MDHEN and CDR2 is SYDVKM. The CDR3 sequence is CASSLPEGVKNSQYF. CDR3 nucleotide sequence: TGTGCCAGCAGTTTGCCCGAGGGGGTCAAAAACAGTCAGTACTTC.

V gene TRBV28 combines with J gene TRBJ1-5; D gene ambiguous. The V end lost 2 bases, the J end lost 4 bases, and 15 bases lay between the germline ends. The CDR3 length is 16 residues. CDR1 and CDR2 from the germline V gene are MDHEN and SYDVKM. The DNA of the CDR3 is TGTGCCAGCAGTTTAACGCGCATGTCTAGAAATCAGCCCCAGCATTTT. This encodes CASSLTRMSRNQPQHF.

The chain carries TRBV29-1 and TRBJ2-1, with TRBD1 identical over 7 bases. Per the germline V gene, CDR1 is SQVTM and CDR2 is ANQGSEA. This CDR3 region has 14 residues. The trim removed 5 bases at V and 4 bases at J, leaving 8 bases unmatched. Written as DNA, the CDR3 is TGCAGCGTTCGCCGGGACAGAGCATACAATGAGCAGTTCTTC. Residues: CSVRRDRAYNEQFF.

The genes are TRBV4-3 and TRBJ2-7; 8 positions match TRBD1. Germline V gene data show CDR1 as LGHNA and CDR2 as YSLEER. The CDR3 spans 15 residues. With 0 bases clipped from V and 3 bases from J, the junction kept 4 bases outside the gene matches. The CDR3 nucleotides read TGCGCCAGCAGCCAAGACGGACAGGGAAACTACGAGCAGTACTTC. It yields the protein CASSQDGQGNYEQYF.

This clone was seen a handful of times. The chain links TRBV5-5 to TRBJ1-6; D is unresolved. Germline V gene sequence: CDR1 SGHKS, CDR2 YYEKEE (reference sequence). This CDR3 is 15 amino acids long. Between the trimmed V and J ends, which lost 0 bases and 9 bases, there was a span of 13 bases. For the CDR3, the DNA is TGTGCCAGCAGCTTGGTGGGCGGGGTAGGTTCACCCCTCCACTTT. Residues: CASSLVGGVGSPLHF.

The chain couples TRBV5-1 to TRBJ1-1, with a possible D match to TRBD1 (6 bases). This CDR3 comprises 17 residues. V was clipped by 4 bases and J by 3 bases, with 22 bases between them. Germline V gene data show CDR1 as SGHRS and CDR2 as YFSETQ. CDR3 coding DNA: TGCGCCAGCAGCCTCGCAGGGACTAGGGGGGCCTACACTGAAGCTTTCTTT. Protein product: CASSLAGTRGAYTEAFF.

V usage is TRBV5-5 and J usage is TRBJ1-4; D uncertain. Trimming removed 4 bases at V and 6 bases at J, with 4 bases between. The germline V gene encodes CDR1 SGHKS and CDR2 YYEKEE (reference sequence). The CDR3 is 11 amino acids. CDR3 loop: CASSNYEKLFF. CDR3 DNA sequence: TGTGCCAGCAGCAACTATGAAAAACTGTTTTTT.

The V gene is TRBV2, the J gene TRBJ2-3, with TRBD2 matching 8 bases. Per germline, CDR1 SNHLY and CDR2 FYNNEI. The CDR3 runs to 16 residues. V shed 10 bases and J 2 bases; nucleotides not matched to a gene: 14. The CDR3 DNA reads as TGTGCCATAGCGGGACTTACCCTTGATTCCACAGATACGCAGTATTTT. As protein: CAIAGLTLDSTDTQYF.

This chain links TRBV27 with TRBJ1-5; 8 bases map to TRBD1. With V trimmed by 5 bases and J by 4 bases, 7 bases remained unmatched. CDR1 MNHEY and CDR2 SMNVEV come from the germline V gene (reference sequence). The length of the CDR3 is 15 residues. In DNA, the CDR3 is TGTGCCAGCAGTATCGGGACAGGCCGAAATCAGCCCCAGCATTTT. As protein: CASSIGTGRNQPQHF.

This chain joins TRBV9 and TRBJ2-3; perhaps TRBD2 as D (5 bases). V lost 2 bases, J lost 1 base, and 14 bases lay in between. The CDR3 is 16 amino acids. Germline CDR1 reads SGDLS; CDR2 reads YYNGEE. The CDR3 DNA reads as TGTGCCAGCAGCGTTGGAGGATCGGCGGGCACAGATACGCAGTATTTT. It is translated as CASSVGGSAGTDTQYF.

The gene calls are TRBV5-4 and TRBJ1-2, with 7 bases that match TRBD1. After removal of 4 bases from V and 8 bases from J, the junction contained 11 bases not matched to a gene. The V gene's germline CDR1 is SGHNT and CDR2 YYREEE (reference sequence). The CDR3 covers 14 residues. This chain's CDR3 is CASSPGTVQQGYTF. In DNA form, the CDR3 reads TGTGCCAGCAGCCCGGGGACAGTCCAACAGGGCTACACCTTC.

The rearrangement joins TRBV6-6 to TRBJ2-3, with 13 positions matching TRBD2. The V gene end was trimmed by 1 base and the J gene end by 4 bases; junction bases not matched to a gene: 2. Per germline, CDR1 MNHNY and CDR2 SVGAGI (reference sequence). The CDR3 is made up of 16 amino acids. CDR3 sequence: CASSYWTSGGADTQYF. For the CDR3, the DNA is TGTGCCAGCAGTTACTGGACTAGCGGGGGAGCAGATACGCAGTATTTT.

The sample holds a few counts of this clone. The V call is TRBV4-3, the J call TRBJ2-7, with 8 bases matching TRBD1. The J segment lost 1 base and the V segment lost 1 base, leaving 6 bases of the junction unmatched. The CDR3 has 16 residues. Germline assignment: CDR1 LGHNA and CDR2 YSLEER. The CDR3 DNA sequence: TGCGCCAGCAGCCAAGGGACAGGGTACTTATCCTACGAGCAGTACTTC. Translated, it gives CASSQGTGYLSYEQYF.

The chain carries TRBV11-2 and TRBJ1-6; the D gene is possibly TRBD1 (6 bases). The V end lost 4 bases, the J end lost 18 bases, and 28 bases lay between the germline ends. Germline V lookup: CDR1 SGHAT, CDR2 FQNNGV. This CDR3 contains 16 residues. The CDR3 reads CASSSTPRSTGSSAHF. For the CDR3, the DNA is TGTGCCAGCAGCTCGACACCGAGATCGACAGGAAGCTCTGCCCACTTT.

This chain uses TRBV5-1 with TRBJ2-3, with 10 bases identical to TRBD2. CDR3 length equals 14 residues. CDR1 is SGHRS and CDR2 is YFSETQ in the germline V gene. The junction had 4 bases not matched to a gene; V was cut back by 4 bases and J by 5 bases. CDR3 DNA: TGCGCCAGCAGCAGCGGGGGGGCCGTAGATACGCAGTATTTT. Its protein is CASSSGGAVDTQYF.